This TCR beta chain stems from a study of cytomegalovirus exposure and HLA in healthy donors. General study findings and limits: As immune exposure information, only CMV serostatus was available. In a later analysis, CMV-associated beta chains were mostly HLA-associated, it appeared.

The germline V gene has CDR1 MNHNS and CDR2 SASEGT. The CDR3 sequence is 13 residues long. V shed 4 bases and J shed 5 bases, with 9 bases lying between them. Sampled while nominally healthy, donors likely had unrecorded immune exposures. With regard to this clone: Its antigen is currently unknown.

Use of 60 Vbeta and 13 Jbeta primers characterized the PCR. Only in-frame clones appear in the TCRdb table, and some are missing; sequencing was by immunoSEQ multiplex PCR. The data show 55,000 to 70,000 clones, 70% to 80% seen once. The rearrangement links TRBV6-1 to TRBJ1-3; tentative D call: TRBD1 (5 bases). This clonotype originated in an older woman in good health and CMV-seropositive. Sequencing was done on a sample of PBMCs. This chain's CDR3 is CASSADTRNTIYF. CDR3 coding DNA: TGTGCCAGCAGTGCGGACACTCGAAACACCATATATTTT.